A single count supports the clone carrying this T cell receptor (beta chain). Its specificity is unknown. Germline V gives CDR1 GTSNPN, CDR2 SVGIG (reference sequence). This CDR3 has 15 amino acids. V shed 3 bases and J shed 9 bases, with 21 bases lying between them. This entry is derived from a study of cytomegalovirus exposure and HLA in healthy donors. Regarding the study as a whole: Earlier analysis yielded a pattern in which most TCR beta V segments were productive about 87% or about 30% of the time. Association with HLA alleles at 0.05 false discovery rate was found for 15,000 to 20,000 TCR beta sequences in a later analysis. Sequencing depth roughly uniform across donors was assumed in presence/absence analyses. For most TCR sequences rarity was the rule, although some public TCRs occurred in many donors.

The PCR had 60 Vbeta and 13 Jbeta primers. TCRdb's table, derived via immunoSEQ multiplex PCR, lists solely in-frame clones and lacks some. The top ten hold 2.4% of the sample, which has 150,000 to 200,000 clones, approximately 80% seen once. Sequences were obtained from PBMCs. This clonotype was sampled from a male donor in good health and CMV-seronegative. V usage is TRBV30 and J usage is TRBJ1-3, with D possibly TRBD1 on 6 matching bases. The CDR3 sequence is CAWRGARTGGGTIYF. CDR3 coding DNA: TGTGCCTGGAGAGGGGCCCGGACGGGGGGCGGCACCATATATTTT.